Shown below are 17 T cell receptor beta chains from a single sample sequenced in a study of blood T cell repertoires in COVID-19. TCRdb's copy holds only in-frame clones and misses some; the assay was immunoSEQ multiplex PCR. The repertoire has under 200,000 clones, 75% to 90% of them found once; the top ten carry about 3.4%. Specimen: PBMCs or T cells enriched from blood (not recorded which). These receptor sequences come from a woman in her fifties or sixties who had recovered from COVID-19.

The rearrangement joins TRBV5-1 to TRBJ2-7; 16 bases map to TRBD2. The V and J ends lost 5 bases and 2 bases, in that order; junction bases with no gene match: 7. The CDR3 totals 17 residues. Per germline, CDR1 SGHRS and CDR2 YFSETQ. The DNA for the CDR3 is TGCGCCAGCAGACCGGGACTAGCGGGGGGGGCTCCCTACGAGCAGTACTTC. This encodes CASRPGLAGGAPYEQYF.

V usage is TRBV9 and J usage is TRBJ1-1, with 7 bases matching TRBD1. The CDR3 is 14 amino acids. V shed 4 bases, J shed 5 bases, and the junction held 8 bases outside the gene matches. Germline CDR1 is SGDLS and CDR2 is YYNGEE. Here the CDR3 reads CASSFQGVGTEAFF. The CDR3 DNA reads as TGTGCCAGCAGCTTCCAGGGGGTGGGGACTGAAGCTTTCTTT. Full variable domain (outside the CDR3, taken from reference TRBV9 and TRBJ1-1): DSGVTQTPKHLITATGQRVTLRCSPRSGDLSVYWYQQSLDQGLQFLIQYYNGEERAKGNILERFSAQQFPDLHSELNLSSLELGDSALYFCASSFQGVGTEAFFGQGTRLTVV.

CDR3 nucleotide sequence: TGTGCCAGCAGTTACGACAGGACAGGGACAGGAAACACCATATATTTT. This encodes CASSYDRTGTGNTIYF. The chain couples TRBV6-6 to TRBJ1-3, with TRBD1 identical over 8 bases. The CDR3 is made up of 16 amino acids. Germline values: CDR1 MNHNY, CDR2 SVGAGI (reference sequence). The J segment lost 4 bases and the V segment lost 2 bases, leaving 7 bases of the junction unmatched.

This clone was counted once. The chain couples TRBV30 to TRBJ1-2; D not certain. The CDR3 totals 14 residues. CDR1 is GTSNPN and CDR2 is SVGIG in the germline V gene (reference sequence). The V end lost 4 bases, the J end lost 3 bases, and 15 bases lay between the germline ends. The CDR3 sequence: CAWTGSQRDYGYTF. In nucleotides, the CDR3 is TGTGCCTGGACTGGGAGCCAAAGGGACTATGGCTACACCTTC.

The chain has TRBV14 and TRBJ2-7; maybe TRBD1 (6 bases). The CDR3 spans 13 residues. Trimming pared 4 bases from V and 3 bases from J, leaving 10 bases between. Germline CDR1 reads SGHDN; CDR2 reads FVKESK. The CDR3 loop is CASSLRGHYEQYF. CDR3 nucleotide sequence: TGTGCCAGCAGCCTCAGGGGCCACTACGAGCAGTACTTC.

In DNA form, the CDR3 reads TGTGCCAGCAGTTTTGCGGGGGACCAAGAGACCCAGTACTTC. Amino acid sequence: CASSFAGDQETQYF. The rearrangement joins TRBV27 to TRBJ2-5; 7 bases align to TRBD2. From germline, CDR1 is MNHEY and CDR2 SMNVEV (reference sequence). The trim removed 3 bases at V and 0 bases at J, leaving 1 base unmatched. This CDR3 comprises 14 residues.

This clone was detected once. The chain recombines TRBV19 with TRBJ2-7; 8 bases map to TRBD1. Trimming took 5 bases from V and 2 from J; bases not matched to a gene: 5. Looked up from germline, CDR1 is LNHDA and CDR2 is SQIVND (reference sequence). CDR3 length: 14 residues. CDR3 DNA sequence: TGTGCCAGTAGTCCCGGGACAGGCGCCTACGAGCAGTACTTC. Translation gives CASSPGTGAYEQYF.

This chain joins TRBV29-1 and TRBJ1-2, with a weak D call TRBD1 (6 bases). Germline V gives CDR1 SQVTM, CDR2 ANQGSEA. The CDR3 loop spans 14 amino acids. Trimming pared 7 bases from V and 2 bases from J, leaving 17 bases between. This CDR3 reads CSALNLDRNYGYTF. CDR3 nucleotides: TGCAGCGCCCTTAATCTGGACAGAAACTATGGCTACACCTTC.

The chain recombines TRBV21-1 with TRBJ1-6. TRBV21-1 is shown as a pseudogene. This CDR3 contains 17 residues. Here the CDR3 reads CASSKVRGRSYNSPLHF. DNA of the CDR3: TGTGCCAGCAGCAAAGTACGGGGTCGCTCCTATAATTCACCCCTCCACTTT.

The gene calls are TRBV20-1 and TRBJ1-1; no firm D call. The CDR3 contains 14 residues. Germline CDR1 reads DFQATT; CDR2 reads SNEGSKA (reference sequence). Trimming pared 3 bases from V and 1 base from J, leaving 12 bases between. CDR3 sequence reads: CSASFPGRNTEAFF. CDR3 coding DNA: TGCAGTGCTAGTTTTCCGGGGAGGAACACTGAAGCTTTCTTT.

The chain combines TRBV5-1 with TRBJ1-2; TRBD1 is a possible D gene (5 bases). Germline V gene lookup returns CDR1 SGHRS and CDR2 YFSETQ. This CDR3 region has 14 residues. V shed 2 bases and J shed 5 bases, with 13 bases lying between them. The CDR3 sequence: CASSLGTTYYGYTF. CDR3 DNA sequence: TGCGCCAGCAGCTTAGGGACTACCTATTATGGCTACACCTTC.

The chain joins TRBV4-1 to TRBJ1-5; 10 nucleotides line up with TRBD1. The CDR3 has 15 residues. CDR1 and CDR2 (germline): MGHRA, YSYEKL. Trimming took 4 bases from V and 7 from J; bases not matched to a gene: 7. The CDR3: CASSPPGQGEQPQHF. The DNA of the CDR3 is TGCGCCAGCAGCCCCCCCGGACAGGGGGAACAGCCCCAGCATTTT.

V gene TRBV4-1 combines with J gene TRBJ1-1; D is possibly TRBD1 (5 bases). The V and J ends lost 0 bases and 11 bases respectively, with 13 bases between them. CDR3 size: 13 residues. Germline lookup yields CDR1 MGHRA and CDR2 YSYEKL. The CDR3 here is CASSQEGQGGAFF. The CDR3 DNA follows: TGCGCCAGCAGCCAAGAGGGGCAGGGCGGCGCTTTCTTT.

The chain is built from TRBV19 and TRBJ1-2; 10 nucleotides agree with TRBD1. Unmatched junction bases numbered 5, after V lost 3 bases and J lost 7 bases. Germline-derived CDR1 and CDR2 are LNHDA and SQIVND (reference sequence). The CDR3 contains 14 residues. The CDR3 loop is CASSMIDRGLGYTF. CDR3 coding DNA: TGTGCCAGTAGTATGATCGACAGGGGGCTTGGCTACACCTTC.

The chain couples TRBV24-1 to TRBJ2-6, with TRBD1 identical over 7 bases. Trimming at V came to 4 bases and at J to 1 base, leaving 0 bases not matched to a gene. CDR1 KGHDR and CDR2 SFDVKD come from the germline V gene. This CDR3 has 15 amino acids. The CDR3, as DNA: TGTGCCACCAGTGACAGGGGGTCTGGGGCCAACGTCCTGACTTTC. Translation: CATSDRGSGANVLTF.

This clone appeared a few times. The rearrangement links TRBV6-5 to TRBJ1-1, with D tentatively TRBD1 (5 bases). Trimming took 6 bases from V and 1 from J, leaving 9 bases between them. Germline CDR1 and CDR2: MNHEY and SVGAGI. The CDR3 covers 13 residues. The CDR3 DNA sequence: TGTGCCAGCAGCTGGACAACGAACACTGAAGCTTTCTTT. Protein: CASSWTTNTEAFF.

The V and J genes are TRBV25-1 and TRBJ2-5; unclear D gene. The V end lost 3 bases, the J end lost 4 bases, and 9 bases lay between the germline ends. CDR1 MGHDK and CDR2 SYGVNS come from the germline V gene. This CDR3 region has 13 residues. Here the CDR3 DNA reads TGTGCCAGCAGTGATCGTCAGTCAGAGACCCAGTACTTC. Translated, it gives CASSDRQSETQYF.